One sample yielded the 28 T cell receptor beta chains listed below, sequenced in a study of T-cell reconstitution after alpha-beta-depleted transplantation in children. Preparing the TCRbeta library involved the use of unique molecular identifiers. TCRdb fed the PCR reads into MiXCR, producing one record per CDR3 protein. The sample records more than 550,000 distinct CDR3 sequences, 10% being singletons. Sequencing was performed on PBMCs from the stem cell graft donor, taken from the stem cell graft. These receptors all come from a human donor who donated a stem cell graft to a child with acute myeloid leukemia.

This chain uses TRBV2 with TRBJ2-2; tentatively, D is TRBD2 (5 bases). V was trimmed by 7 bases and J by 5 bases, leaving 14 bases between them. The germline gives CDR1 SNHLY, CDR2 FYNNEI. CDR3 length: 14 residues. The CDR3 DNA follows: TGTGCCAGCACTCGAGACGGGGATACCGGGGAGCTGTTTTTT. Its protein product is CASTRDGDTGELFF.

V is TRBV9 and J is TRBJ2-1; D perhaps matches TRBD2 (6 bases). The CDR3 runs to 12 residues. The V gene's germline CDR1 is SGDLS and CDR2 YYNGEE. V was shortened by 6 bases and J by 10 bases, with 14 bases between the two germline ends. DNA for the CDR3: TGTGCCAGCAAAGGGTCTAGCGCAGAGCAGTTCTTC. This gives the protein CASKGSSAEQFF.

This clonotype was counted a few times. The rearrangement joins TRBV15 to TRBJ1-5; D gene unclear. Germline V gene sequence: CDR1 LNHNV, CDR2 YYDKDF (reference sequence). V shed 0 bases and J shed 1 base, with 10 bases lying between them. CDR3 length: 16 residues. The CDR3 protein is CATSRETSLSNQPQHF. Here the CDR3 DNA reads TGTGCCACCAGCAGAGAAACCAGTCTCAGCAATCAGCCCCAGCATTTT.

This clonotype was counted between two and nine times. This chain links TRBV20-1 with TRBJ2-3; 13 nucleotides match TRBD2. Germline values: CDR1 DFQATT, CDR2 SNEGSKA (reference sequence). Trimming at V came to 2 bases and at J to 4 bases, leaving 9 bases not matched to a gene. The CDR3 is made up of 17 amino acids. This CDR3 reads CSARSGWTSGSPDTQYF. The CDR3 DNA reads as TGCAGTGCTAGATCGGGCTGGACTAGCGGGAGCCCAGATACGCAGTATTTT.

The chain carries TRBV29-1 and TRBJ2-7; TRBD1 aligns across 8 bases. The CDR3 runs to 14 residues. V shed 5 bases and J 6 bases; nucleotides not matched to a gene: 12. Per germline, CDR1 SQVTM and CDR2 ANQGSEA. The CDR3 here is CSVLIWGQASEQYF. The CDR3 DNA follows: TGCAGCGTTCTAATCTGGGGACAGGCGAGCGAGCAGTACTTC.

This clonotype was seen at least ten times. The chain uses TRBV20-1 and TRBJ2-3, with a tentative D call TRBD2 (5 bases). The CDR3 spans 15 residues. With 6 bases removed from V and 1 base from J, the gap between germline ends came to 17 bases. CDR1 DFQATT and CDR2 SNEGSKA come from the germline V gene (reference sequence). CDR3 in amino acids: CSAMEGGLGTDTQYF. The CDR3 DNA reads TGCAGTGCCATGGAAGGAGGATTGGGCACAGATACGCAGTATTTT.

This clonotype has only one observation. The V gene is TRBV3-1, the J gene TRBJ1-2; 7 positions agree with TRBD1. Trimming took 0 bases from V and 10 from J; bases not matched to a gene: 5. The CDR3 has 13 residues. Germline V gene data show CDR1 as LGHDT and CDR2 as YNNKEL (reference sequence). CDR3 loop: CASSQDLRGHYTF. The CDR3 DNA is TGTGCCAGCAGCCAAGATCTGAGGGGGCACTACACCTTC.

In its sample, this clonotype was seen many times. This chain links TRBV30 with TRBJ2-1; D is unclear. The length of the CDR3 is 11 residues. V was shortened by 0 bases and J by 7 bases, with 4 bases between the two germline ends. CDR1 is GTSNPN and CDR2 is SVGIG in the germline V gene (reference sequence). The DNA of the CDR3 is TGTGCCTGGAGTGTAGGAAATGAGCAGTTCTTC. The encoded protein is CAWSVGNEQFF.

The V call is TRBV11-2, the J call TRBJ1-2; weak D call: TRBD1 (5 bases). The CDR3 is 11 amino acids. The V and J ends lost 8 bases and 8 bases respectively, with 12 bases between them. The germline V gene has CDR1 SGHAT and CDR2 FQNNGV. In DNA form, the CDR3 reads TGTGCCAGCCGTAGGGGTGAGGGCTACACCTTC. Amino acids: CASRRGEGYTF.

The chain employs TRBV7-9 and TRBJ2-5, with D possibly matching TRBD2 (6 bases). The CDR3 is 16 residues long. Germline loops: CDR1 SEHNR, CDR2 FQNEAQ (reference sequence). Trimming removed 6 bases from V and 2 bases from J, with 19 bases in between. The CDR3 region is CASRTTAGSEQETQYF. In nucleotides, the CDR3 is TGTGCCAGCAGAACGACAGCGGGTAGCGAACAAGAGACCCAGTACTTC.

This clonotype was detected only a few times. J is TRBJ2-2 and V is TRBV6-2 or TRBV6-3, with 9 bases that match TRBD2. The germline V gene encodes CDR1 MNHEY and CDR2 SVGEGT. Losses at the gene ends were 5 bases for V and 0 bases for J; bases not matched to a gene: 10. The CDR3 has 18 amino acids. This CDR3 is CASSPGLAVLPNTGELFF. The CDR3 DNA follows: TGTGCCAGCAGTCCGGGACTAGCTGTTTTGCCGAACACCGGGGAGCTGTTTTTT.

This clonotype came up many times. The chain joins TRBV6-5 to TRBJ2-3; D is uncertain. CDR1 and CDR2 (germline): MNHEY, SVGAGI. Trimming cost V 1 base and J 1 base, with 9 bases left between them. The CDR3 totals 15 residues. CDR3 sequence reads: CASSYFSKGTDTQYF. The CDR3 nucleotides read TGTGCCAGCAGTTACTTTTCCAAGGGCACAGATACGCAGTATTTT.

This clonotype has ten or more counts. J is TRBJ1-2 and V is TRBV7-8; D is possibly TRBD1 (5 bases). Trimming took off 3 bases at V and 4 bases at J, with 12 bases between the two ends. CDR1 and CDR2 (germline): SGHVS, FQNEAQ. The CDR3 consists of 14 residues. CDR3 sequence reads: CASSLGDLGYGYTF. The CDR3, as DNA: TGTGCCAGCAGCTTGGGGGATCTGGGCTATGGCTACACCTTC.

The chain carries TRBV29-1 and TRBJ1-3, with 7 bases aligning to TRBD1. Losses at the gene ends were 5 bases for V and 2 bases for J; bases not matched to a gene: 3. Germline-derived CDR1 and CDR2 are SQVTM and ANQGSEA. The CDR3 contains 13 residues. In DNA, the CDR3 is TGCAGCGTTAGTGGACAGGCTGGAAACACCATATATTTT. It specifies CSVSGQAGNTIYF. Full variable domain (remainder filled in from reference TRBV29-1 and TRBJ1-3): SAVISQKPSRDICQRGTSLTIQCQVDSQVTMMFWYRQQPGQSLTLIATANQGSEATYESGFVIDKFPISRPNLTFSTLTVSNMSPEDSSIYLCSVSGQAGNTIYFGEGSWLTVV.

This clonotype was detected many times. The genes are TRBV4-2 and TRBJ1-2; 9 bases map to TRBD1. The CDR3 sequence is 17 residues long. CDR1 and CDR2 from the germline V gene are LGHNA and YNFKEQ. V trimming: 1 base; J trimming: 2 bases; junction bases outside the gene matches: 8. CDR3 nucleotide sequence: TGTGCCAGCAGCCAAGGCGGACAGGGGCTTGTAAACTATGGCTACACCTTC. Protein: CASSQGGQGLVNYGYTF.

This clonotype was seen repeatedly, ten times or more. The chain recombines TRBV7-6 with TRBJ1-5; 7 positions match TRBD1. J was trimmed by 0 bases and V by 6 bases; bases with no gene match: 8. The germline gives CDR1 SGHVS, CDR2 FNYEAQ. The CDR3 has 16 residues. CDR3 bases: TGTGCCAGCAGTCCAATGGGGACAGTTAGCAATCAGCCCCAGCATTTT. Protein sequence: CASSPMGTVSNQPQHF.

This clonotype was seen a few times. The chain combines TRBV29-1 with TRBJ1-2; TRBD1 is a possible D gene (5 bases). The length of the CDR3 is 11 residues. V was trimmed by 4 bases and J by 8 bases, leaving 11 bases between them. CDR1 is SQVTM and CDR2 is ANQGSEA in the germline V gene. CDR3 region: CSVGGAGGYTF. The CDR3 nucleotides read TGCAGCGTTGGTGGGGCTGGAGGCTACACCTTC.

The rearrangement joins TRBV6-2 or TRBV6-3 to TRBJ2-1; 15 bases line up with TRBD2. V shed 4 bases and J 9 bases; nucleotides not matched to a gene: 7. Per the germline V gene, CDR1 is MNHEY and CDR2 is SVGEGT. The CDR3 totals 16 residues. This CDR3 reads CASSWTSGRAIGEQFF. CDR3 DNA: TGTGCCAGCAGTTGGACTAGCGGGAGGGCCATCGGTGAGCAGTTCTTC.

The J gene is TRBJ1-2, the V gene TRBV9; 10 bases fit TRBD1. In germline, CDR1 is SGDLS, CDR2 YYNGEE. This CDR3 region has 16 residues. The trim removed 7 bases at V and 5 bases at J, leaving 14 bases unmatched. CDR3 amino acids: CASGPRDRGLGYGYTF. CDR3 bases: TGTGCCAGCGGCCCCCGGGACAGGGGCCTGGGGTATGGCTACACCTTC.

The gene calls are TRBV30 and TRBJ1-1; TRBD1 aligns across 8 bases. Germline V gene data show CDR1 as GTSNPN and CDR2 as SVGIG (reference sequence). The CDR3 sequence is 13 residues long. The V gene end was trimmed by 2 bases and the J gene end by 6 bases; junction bases not matched to a gene: 5. The CDR3 DNA sequence: TGTGCCTGGAGTAGTGGACAGGGCCCTGAAGCTTTCTTT. Protein: CAWSSGQGPEAFF.

This clonotype was found many times. The chain joins TRBV29-1 to TRBJ2-1, with 9 bases identical to TRBD1. Trimming at V came to 7 bases and at J to 3 bases, leaving 4 bases not matched to a gene. The CDR3 length is 13 residues. Germline V gene data show CDR1 as SQVTM and CDR2 as ANQGSEA. CDR3 sequence (DNA): TGCAGCGCGATGGACAGGGGCTACAATGAGCAGTTCTTC. This sequence encodes CSAMDRGYNEQFF.

The chain links TRBV7-2 to TRBJ1-5, with D uncertain. The CDR3 spans 15 residues. The germline V gene has CDR1 SGHTA and CDR2 FQGNSA. Deletions cut 1 base from V and 5 bases from J, with 12 bases between. The CDR3 region has the DNA TGTGCCAGCAGCTTAGGACCCAACGGCGATCAGCCCCAGCATTTT. This gives the protein CASSLGPNGDQPQHF. Supplemented by reference TRBV7-2 and TRBJ1-5, the full variable domain reads GAGVSQSPSNKVTEKGKDVELRCDPISGHTALYWYRQSLGQGLEFLIYFQGNSAPDKSGLPSDRFSAERTGGSVSTLTIQRTQQEDSAVYLCASSLGPNGDQPQHFGDGTRLSIL.

This clonotype was seen ten or more times. The gene calls are TRBV29-1 and TRBJ2-7; D possibly corresponds to TRBD2 (5 bases). Germline values: CDR1 SQVTM, CDR2 ANQGSEA. This CDR3 is 12 amino acids long. With 6 bases removed from V and 0 bases from J, the gap between germline ends came to 9 bases. CDR3 nucleotide sequence: TGCAGCGTCGGACTGTCCTCCTACGAGCAGTACTTC. Its protein is CSVGLSSYEQYF.

This clonotype was observed a handful of times. The rearrangement uses TRBV27 and TRBJ2-7; D may correspond to TRBD1 or TRBD2 (7 bases each). The CDR3 covers 14 residues. V shed 10 bases and J shed 7 bases, with 23 bases lying between them. Germline CDR1 reads MNHEY; CDR2 reads SMNVEV (reference sequence). The CDR3 here is CATGAPTQGGEQYF. CDR3 DNA sequence: TGTGCCACCGGCGCACCGACCCAGGGGGGGGAGCAGTACTTC.

At least ten counts were recorded for this clonotype. The chain is built from TRBV5-1 and TRBJ2-3; a possible D gene is TRBD2 (6 bases). V was clipped by 4 bases and J by 5 bases, with 14 bases between them. There are 14 residues in the CDR3. The germline CDR1 and CDR2 sequences are SGHRS and YFSETQ. In DNA form, the CDR3 reads TGCGCCAGCAGCCGATTGGAGGGTCAAGATACGCAGTATTTT. Encoded protein: CASSRLEGQDTQYF.

This clonotype was recorded a few times. The rearrangement joins TRBV7-2 to TRBJ2-7; D is perhaps TRBD2 (6 bases). This CDR3 has 16 amino acids. The V gene lost 0 bases and the J gene lost 0 bases, with 12 bases spanning the gap. Germline V lookup: CDR1 SGHTA, CDR2 FQGNSA. The CDR3 DNA follows: TGTGCCAGCAGCTTAGCGGGGGGATTTAGCTCCTACGAGCAGTACTTC. Translating gives CASSLAGGFSSYEQYF.

This clonotype was detected many times. This chain uses TRBV24-1 with TRBJ2-7; TRBD2 might be the D (7 bases). Deletions cut 3 bases from V and 5 bases from J, with 16 bases between. Germline V lookup: CDR1 KGHDR, CDR2 SFDVKD. CDR3 size: 15 residues. In DNA form, the CDR3 reads TGTGCCACCAGTGATACCCAGGGGAGCGGGGACGAGCAGTACTTC. Its protein is CATSDTQGSGDEQYF.

This clonotype was seen ten or more times. The chain employs TRBV5-1 and TRBJ2-1, with 12 bases fitting TRBD2. The CDR3 is made up of 15 amino acids. V dropped 3 bases and J dropped 4; count of bases not matched to a gene: 2. CDR1 is SGHRS and CDR2 is YFSETQ in the germline V gene. CDR3 DNA: TGCGCCAGCAGCTCTAGCGGGGGGGATTACAATGAGCAGTTCTTC. Translated: CASSSSGGDYNEQFF. The variable domain in full, completed from reference TRBV5-1 and TRBJ2-1, reads KAGVTQTPRYLIKTRGQQVTLSCSPISGHRSVSWYQQTPGQGLQFLFEYFSETQRNKGNFPGRFSGRQFSNSRSEMNVSTLELGDSALYLCASSSSGGDYNEQFFGPGTRLTVL.